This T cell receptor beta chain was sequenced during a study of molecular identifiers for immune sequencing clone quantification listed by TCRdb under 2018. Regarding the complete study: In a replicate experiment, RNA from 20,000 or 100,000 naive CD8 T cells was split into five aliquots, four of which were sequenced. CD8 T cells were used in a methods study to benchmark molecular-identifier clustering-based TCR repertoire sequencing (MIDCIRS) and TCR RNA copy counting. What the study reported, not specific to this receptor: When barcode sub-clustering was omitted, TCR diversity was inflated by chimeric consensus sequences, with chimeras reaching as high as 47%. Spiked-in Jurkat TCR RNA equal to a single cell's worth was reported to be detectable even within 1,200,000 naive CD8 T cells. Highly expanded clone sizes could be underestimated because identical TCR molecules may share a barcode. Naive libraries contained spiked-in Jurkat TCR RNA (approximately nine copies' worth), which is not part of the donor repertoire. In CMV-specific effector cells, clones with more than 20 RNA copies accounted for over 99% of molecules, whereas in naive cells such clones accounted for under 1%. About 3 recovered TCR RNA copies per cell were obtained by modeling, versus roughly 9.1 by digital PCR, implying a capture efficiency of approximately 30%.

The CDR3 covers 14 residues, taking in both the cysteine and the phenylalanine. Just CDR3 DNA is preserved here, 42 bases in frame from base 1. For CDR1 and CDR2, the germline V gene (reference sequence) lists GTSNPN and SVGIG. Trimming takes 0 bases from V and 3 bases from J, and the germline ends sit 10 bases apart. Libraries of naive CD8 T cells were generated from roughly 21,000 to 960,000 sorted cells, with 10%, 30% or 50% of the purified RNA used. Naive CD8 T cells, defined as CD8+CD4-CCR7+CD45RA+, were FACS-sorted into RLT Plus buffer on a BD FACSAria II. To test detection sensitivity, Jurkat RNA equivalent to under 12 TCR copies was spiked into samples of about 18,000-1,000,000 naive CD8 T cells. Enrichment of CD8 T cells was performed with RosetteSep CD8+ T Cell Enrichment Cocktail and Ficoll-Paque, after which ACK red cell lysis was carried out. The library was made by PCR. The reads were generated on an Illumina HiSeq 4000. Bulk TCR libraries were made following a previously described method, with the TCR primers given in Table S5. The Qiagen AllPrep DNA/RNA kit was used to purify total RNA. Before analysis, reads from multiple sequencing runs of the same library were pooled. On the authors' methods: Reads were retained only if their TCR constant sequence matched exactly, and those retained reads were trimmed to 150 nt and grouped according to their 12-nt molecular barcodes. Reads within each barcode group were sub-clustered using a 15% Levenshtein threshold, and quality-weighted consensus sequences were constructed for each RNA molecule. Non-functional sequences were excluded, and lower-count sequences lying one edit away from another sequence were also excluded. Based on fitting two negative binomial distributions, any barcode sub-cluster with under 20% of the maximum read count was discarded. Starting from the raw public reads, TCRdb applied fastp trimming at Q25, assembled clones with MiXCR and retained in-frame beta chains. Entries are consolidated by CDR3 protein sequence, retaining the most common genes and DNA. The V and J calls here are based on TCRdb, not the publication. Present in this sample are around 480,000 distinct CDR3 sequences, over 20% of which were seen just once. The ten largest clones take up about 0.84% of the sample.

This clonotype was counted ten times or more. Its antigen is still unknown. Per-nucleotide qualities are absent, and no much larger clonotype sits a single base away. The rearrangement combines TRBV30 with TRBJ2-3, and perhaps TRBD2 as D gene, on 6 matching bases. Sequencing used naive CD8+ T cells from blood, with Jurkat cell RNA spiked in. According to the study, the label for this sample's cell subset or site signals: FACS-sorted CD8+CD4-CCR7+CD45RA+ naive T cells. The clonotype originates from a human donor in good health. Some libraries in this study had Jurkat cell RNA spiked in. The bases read TGTGCCTGGAGTGTAATCGGGAGAACAGATACGCAGTATTTT. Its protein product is CAWSVIGRTDTQYF.